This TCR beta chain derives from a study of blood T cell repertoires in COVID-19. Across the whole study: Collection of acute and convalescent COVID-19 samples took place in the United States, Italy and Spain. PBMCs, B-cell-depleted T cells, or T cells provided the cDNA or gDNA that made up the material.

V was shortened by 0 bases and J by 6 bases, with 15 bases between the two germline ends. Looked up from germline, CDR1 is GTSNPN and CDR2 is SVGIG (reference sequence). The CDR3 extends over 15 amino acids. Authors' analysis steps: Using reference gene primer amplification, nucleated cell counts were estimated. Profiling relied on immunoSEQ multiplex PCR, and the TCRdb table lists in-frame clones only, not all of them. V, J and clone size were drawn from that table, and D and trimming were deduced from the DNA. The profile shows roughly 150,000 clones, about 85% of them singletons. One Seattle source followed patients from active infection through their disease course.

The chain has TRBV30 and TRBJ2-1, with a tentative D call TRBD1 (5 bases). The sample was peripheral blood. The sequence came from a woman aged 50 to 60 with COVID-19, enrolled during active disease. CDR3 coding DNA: TGTGCCTGGAGTGTACTCTATAGGGGTGCCAATGAGCAGTTCTTC. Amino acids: CAWSVLYRGANEQFF.